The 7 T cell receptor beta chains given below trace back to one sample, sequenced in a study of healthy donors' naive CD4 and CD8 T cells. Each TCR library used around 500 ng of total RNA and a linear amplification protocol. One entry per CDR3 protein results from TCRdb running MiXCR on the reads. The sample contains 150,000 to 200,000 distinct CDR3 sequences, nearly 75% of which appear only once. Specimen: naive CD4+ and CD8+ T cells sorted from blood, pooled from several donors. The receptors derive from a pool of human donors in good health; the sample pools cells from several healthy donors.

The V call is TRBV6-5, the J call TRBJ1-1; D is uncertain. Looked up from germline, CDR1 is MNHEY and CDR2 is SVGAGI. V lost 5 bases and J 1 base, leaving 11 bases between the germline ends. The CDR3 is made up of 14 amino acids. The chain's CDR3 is CASSLHLANTEAFF. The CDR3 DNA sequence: TGTGCCAGCAGTCTCCACCTAGCGAACACTGAAGCTTTCTTT.

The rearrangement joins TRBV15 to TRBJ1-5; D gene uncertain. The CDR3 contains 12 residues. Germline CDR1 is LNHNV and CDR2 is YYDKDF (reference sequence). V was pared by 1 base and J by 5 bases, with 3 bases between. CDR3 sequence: CATSRGDQPQHF. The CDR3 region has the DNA TGTGCCACCAGCAGAGGGGATCAGCCCCAGCATTTT.

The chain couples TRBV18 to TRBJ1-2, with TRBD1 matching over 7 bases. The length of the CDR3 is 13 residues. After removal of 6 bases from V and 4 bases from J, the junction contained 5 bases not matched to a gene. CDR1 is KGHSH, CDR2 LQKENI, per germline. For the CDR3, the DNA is TGTGCCAGCTCCCCGGACAGGACCTATGGCTACACCTTC. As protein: CASSPDRTYGYTF.

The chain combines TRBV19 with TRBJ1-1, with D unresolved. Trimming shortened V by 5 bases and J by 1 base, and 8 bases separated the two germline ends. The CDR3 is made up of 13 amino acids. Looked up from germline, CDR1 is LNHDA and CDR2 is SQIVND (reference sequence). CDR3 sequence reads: CASSATRNTEAFF. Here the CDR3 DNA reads TGTGCCAGTAGTGCGACAAGGAACACTGAAGCTTTCTTT.

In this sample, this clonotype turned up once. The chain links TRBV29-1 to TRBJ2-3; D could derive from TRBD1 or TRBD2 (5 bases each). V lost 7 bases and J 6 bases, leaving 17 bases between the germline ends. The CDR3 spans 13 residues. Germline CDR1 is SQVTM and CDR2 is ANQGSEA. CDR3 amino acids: CSAERGVSDTQYF. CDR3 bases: TGCAGCGCGGAGAGAGGGGTCTCGGATACGCAGTATTTT.

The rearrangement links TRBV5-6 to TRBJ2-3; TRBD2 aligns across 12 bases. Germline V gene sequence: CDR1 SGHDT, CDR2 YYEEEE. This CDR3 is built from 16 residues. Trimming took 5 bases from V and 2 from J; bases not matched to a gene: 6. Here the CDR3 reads CASRLTSGRPTDTQYF. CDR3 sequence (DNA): TGTGCCAGCAGACTAACTAGCGGGAGGCCCACAGATACGCAGTATTTT.

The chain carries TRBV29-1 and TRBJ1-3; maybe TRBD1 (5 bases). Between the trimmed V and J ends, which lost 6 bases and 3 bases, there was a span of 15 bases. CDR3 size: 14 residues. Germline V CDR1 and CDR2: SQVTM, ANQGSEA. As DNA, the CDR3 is TGCAGCGTCATAGGGGAGAGCCATGGAAACACCATATATTTT. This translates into CSVIGESHGNTIYF.